This T cell receptor (beta chain) comes out of a study of T cell responses to AZD1222 COVID-19 vaccine. At the level of the study: The study pooled second doses at about 4 or about 12 weeks. General study results and limits: Spike-specific TCRs gained breadth and depth after people received two AZD1222 doses. The repertoires were collected only after the peak T cell response. Donors, mostly white British, included more females; clonal diversity was possibly underestimated.

Repertoires were generated with immunoSEQ multiplex PCR, while TCRdb's copy carries only in-frame clones and drops some. The sample consists of fewer than 120,000 clones, approximately 90% of them appearing once. A remark on this clone: Antigen specificity is unknown.

Germline loops: CDR1 LNHDA, CDR2 SQIVND (reference sequence). This CDR3 is built from 15 residues. V lost 8 bases to trimming and J lost 4 bases; unmatched junction nucleotides: 7. This rearrangement joins TRBV19 to TRBJ2-3, with TRBD2 matching 12 bases. The specimen comprised peripheral blood, sampled on day 0 of AZD1222 vaccination. The TCR sequence derives from an adult in good health. The chain's CDR3 is CASRPGLAGADTQYF. The CDR3 DNA is TGTGCCAGTCGCCCGGGACTAGCGGGCGCAGATACGCAGTATTTT.